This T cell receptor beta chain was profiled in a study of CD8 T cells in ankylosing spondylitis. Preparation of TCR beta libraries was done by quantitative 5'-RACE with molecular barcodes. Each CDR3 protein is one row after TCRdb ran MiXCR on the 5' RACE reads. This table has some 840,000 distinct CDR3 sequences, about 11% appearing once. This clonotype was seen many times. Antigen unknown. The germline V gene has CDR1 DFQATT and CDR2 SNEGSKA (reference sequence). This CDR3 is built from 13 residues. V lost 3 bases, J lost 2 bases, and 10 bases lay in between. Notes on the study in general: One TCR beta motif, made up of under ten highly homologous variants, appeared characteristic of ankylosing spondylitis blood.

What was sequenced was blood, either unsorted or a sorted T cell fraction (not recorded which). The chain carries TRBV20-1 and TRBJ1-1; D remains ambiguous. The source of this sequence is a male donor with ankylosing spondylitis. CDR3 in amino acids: CSARMGRNTEAFF. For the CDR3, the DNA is TGCAGTGCTAGGATGGGCAGAAACACTGAAGCTTTCTTT.